This T cell receptor (beta chain) was retrieved from a study of T cell responses to AZD1222 COVID-19 vaccine. Study context: Doses given second, at about 4 or about 12 weeks, were pooled.

The germline CDR1 and CDR2 sequences are MDHEN and SYDVKM. This CDR3 is 16 amino acids long. Trimming removed 5 bases from V and 8 bases from J, with 22 bases in between. This clone was seen once. Its antigen is still unknown. Study-wide findings and caveats: An increase in Spike-specific TCR breadth and depth was observed after two AZD1222 doses. Only a handful of AZD1222 recipients were seropositive at baseline.

Clones were sequenced by immunoSEQ multiplex PCR, and TCRdb holds only the in-frame ones, with some missing. This table has over 100,000 clones, 85% to 95% appearing once. This receptor was taken from an adult in good health. Material: peripheral blood, obtained on day 0 of AZD1222 vaccination. The chain is built from TRBV28 and TRBJ2-1; a possible D gene is TRBD2 (7 bases). The CDR3 loop reads CASSPAGAGIMYEQFF. CDR3 DNA: TGTGCCAGCAGTCCCGCGGGGGCGGGTATAATGTATGAGCAGTTCTTC.